This passage covers 3 T cell receptor beta chains from one sample sequenced in a study of blood T cell repertoires in COVID-19. Using immunoSEQ multiplex PCR, the repertoire was profiled, and TCRdb retains in-frame clones only, with some absent. The sample holds some 60,000 clones, around nine tenths seen once. The specimen was peripheral blood. Receptors originate from a middle-aged man with acute or convalescent COVID-19.

Judged by abundance, this clone is medium-sized. DNA of the CDR3: TGCGCCAGCAGCGACAGGGACACCGGGGAGCTGTTTTTT. Encoded protein: CASSDRDTGELFF. This chain uses TRBV10-1 with TRBJ2-2; the match to TRBD1 covers 7 bases. The ends lost 6 bases at V and 3 bases at J; junction bases unmatched: 1. CDR3 size: 13 residues. Germline CDR1 is WNHNN and CDR2 is SYGVQD (reference sequence).

In regard to this clone: One end of the junction varies from germline; a read error may be responsible. The gene calls are TRBV10-1 and TRBJ2-2; D may be TRBD2 (6 bases). The germline V gene has CDR1 WNHNN and CDR2 SYGVQD (reference sequence). CDR3 length equals 15 residues. The CDR3 nucleotides read TGCGCCAGCAGTGGCCGGGACTCTAACACTGGGGAGCTGTTTTTT. It is translated as CASSGRDSNTGELFF.

The J gene is TRBJ2-7, the V gene TRBV6-1; tentative D call: TRBD2 (5 bases). Germline CDR1 MNHNS, CDR2 SASEGT. The CDR3 runs 14 residues. Between the trimmed V and J ends, which lost 0 bases and 2 bases, there was a span of 8 bases. The CDR3 region has the DNA TGTGCCAGCAGTGAAGCCGGGATAACCTACGAGCAGTACTTC. Its protein is CASSEAGITYEQYF.